One and the same sample provided the 26 T cell receptor beta chains below, sequenced in a study of blood T cell repertoires in COVID-19 (dated by TCRdb to the early 2020s). The library relied on the immunoSEQ multiplex PCR assay. Here the immuneACCESS table is served through TCRdb, limited to in-frame sequences with V and J called. Missing clones are a known gap in these copies; in checked studies unresolved V genes cover under half, and the rest lacks a known reason. The sample yields 250,000 or so clones; around 81% were counted once. 3.4% of the sample lies in the top ten. Sequencing was done on a sample of PBMCs or T cells enriched from blood (not recorded which). Every receptor here comes from a man aged 45 to 65 who had recovered from COVID-19.

The V call is TRBV5-1, the J call TRBJ2-7, with TRBD2 identical over 7 bases. The germline V gene encodes CDR1 SGHRS and CDR2 YFSETQ. The trim removed 4 bases at V and 2 bases at J, leaving 6 bases unmatched. The CDR3 is 14 residues long. CDR3: CASSLRLATYEQYF. The DNA of the CDR3 is TGCGCCAGCAGCCTAAGACTAGCCACCTACGAGCAGTACTTC.

This chain uses TRBV27 with TRBJ2-2, with D perhaps matching TRBD2 (5 bases). The germline CDR1 and CDR2 sequences are MNHEY and SMNVEV (reference sequence). The V end was cut by 0 bases, the J end by 4 bases, with 6 bases between. The length of the CDR3 is 14 residues. For the CDR3, the DNA is TGTGCCAGCAGTTTATCTCGGGGCACCGGGGAGCTGTTTTTT. It translates to CASSLSRGTGELFF.

This clone has a single count. The chain uses TRBV2 and TRBJ1-2; D call uncertain. The length of the CDR3 is 14 residues. The V gene lost 7 bases and the J gene lost 0 bases, with 12 bases spanning the gap. Germline loops: CDR1 SNHLY, CDR2 FYNNEI. Here the CDR3 reads CASIIQASNYGYTF. CDR3 DNA: TGTGCCAGCATTATCCAAGCCTCTAACTATGGCTACACCTTC. The full variable domain, rest sourced from reference TRBV2 and TRBJ1-2, is EPEVTQTPSHQVTQMGQEVILRCVPISNHLYFYWYRQILGQKVEFLVSFYNNEISEKSEIFDDQFSVERPDGSNFTLKIRSTKLEDSAMYFCASIIQASNYGYTFGSGTRLTVV.

This chain links TRBV18 with TRBJ2-7, with TRBD2 matching 7 bases. V shed 6 bases, J shed 3 bases, and the junction held 8 bases outside the gene matches. The CDR3 covers 14 residues. CDR1 KGHSH and CDR2 LQKENI come from the germline V gene. The CDR3 region is CASSPEGTNYEQYF. CDR3 DNA sequence: TGTGCCAGCTCCCCGGAGGGGACTAACTACGAGCAGTACTTC. Combining the CDR3 with reference TRBV18 and TRBJ2-7 gives the whole variable domain NAGVMQNPRHLVRRRGQEARLRCSPMKGHSHVYWYRQLPEEGLKFMVYLQKENIIDESGMPKERFSAEFPKEGPSILRIQQVVRGDSAAYFCASSPEGTNYEQYFGPGTRLTVT.

This clone was seen only a few times. This chain uses TRBV7-2 with TRBJ1-2, with 9 bases matching TRBD1. The ends lost 6 bases at V and 8 bases at J; junction bases unmatched: 10. Germline V gene lookup returns CDR1 SGHTA and CDR2 FQGNSA. CDR3 size: 14 residues. The CDR3 protein is CASSTGQGTGGYTF. The CDR3 coding sequence is TGTGCCAGCAGTACAGGACAGGGGACAGGGGGCTACACCTTC.

The CDR3 sequence: CSVGRQVATSSYGYTF. CDR3 in DNA: TGCAGCGTTGGAAGGCAGGTCGCGACCTCCTCCTATGGCTACACCTTC. The V call is TRBV29-1, the J call TRBJ1-2, with D hard to call. V was clipped by 4 bases and J by 4 bases, with 22 bases between them. The CDR3 length is 16 residues. From germline, CDR1 is SQVTM and CDR2 ANQGSEA.

The V gene is TRBV5-1, the J gene TRBJ2-1; maybe TRBD2 (6 bases). Germline CDR1 is SGHRS and CDR2 is YFSETQ. The germline V and J ends were trimmed by 2 bases and 5 bases, with 14 bases remaining between them. The CDR3 length is 15 residues. The CDR3 DNA reads as TGCGCCAGCAGCTTCCAGCGGGTACCTGACAATGAGCAGTTCTTC. As protein: CASSFQRVPDNEQFF.

J is TRBJ2-1 and V is TRBV7-3; 7 nucleotides agree with TRBD2. From germline, CDR1 is SGHTA and CDR2 FQGTGA. V gave up 1 base and J gave up 4 bases; unmatched junction bases: 4. The CDR3 totals 15 residues. The CDR3 DNA sequence: TGTGCCAGCAGCTTAAGGCGGGAGTCTTACAATGAGCAGTTCTTC. Amino acid sequence: CASSLRRESYNEQFF. The variable domain in full, with the rest retrieved from reference TRBV7-3 and TRBJ2-1, is GAGVSQTPSNKVTEKGKYVELRCDPISGHTALYWYRQSLGQGPEFLIYFQGTGAADDSGLPNDRFFAVRPEGSVSTLKIQRTERGDSAVYLCASSLRRESYNEQFFGPGTRLTVL.

The chain couples TRBV12-5 to TRBJ2-1, with TRBD1 matching over 9 bases. The CDR3 consists of 17 residues. CDR1 is LGHNT, CDR2 FRNRAP, per germline. J lost 5 bases, V lost 0 bases, and 8 bases had no gene match. DNA of the CDR3: TGTGCTAGTGGTTTGGTACTAGGGACAGGGTCCCACAATGAGCAGTTCTTC. Its translation: CASGLVLGTGSHNEQFF.

The J gene is TRBJ1-1, the V gene TRBV7-2; possible D gene TRBD1, 6 bases. V was shortened by 1 base and J by 2 bases, with 14 bases between the two germline ends. The CDR3 consists of 16 residues. Germline-derived CDR1 and CDR2 are SGHTA and FQGNSA. For the CDR3, the DNA is TGTGCCAGCAGCTTAGTACCTACAGGGCGCAACACTGAAGCTTTCTTT. Translating it yields CASSLVPTGRNTEAFF.

The chain is built from TRBV28 and TRBJ1-1; maybe TRBD1 (5 bases). V was trimmed by 4 bases and J by 0 bases, leaving 12 bases between them. Germline loops: CDR1 MDHEN, CDR2 SYDVKM. The CDR3 length is 15 residues. Here the CDR3 reads CASSWRGILNTEAFF. The CDR3 coding sequence is TGTGCCAGCAGTTGGAGGGGCATCTTGAACACTGAAGCTTTCTTT.

This chain joins TRBV18 and TRBJ2-1, with D possibly being TRBD2 (5 bases). CDR1 is KGHSH and CDR2 is LQKENI in the germline V gene. CDR3 length: 16 residues. The germline V and J ends were trimmed by 0 bases and 5 bases, with 14 bases remaining between them. CDR3 amino acids: CASSPPGGLRNNEQFF. The CDR3 nucleotides read TGTGCCAGCTCACCACCGGGCGGGCTGAGAAACAATGAGCAGTTCTTC.

The V and J genes are TRBV5-1 and TRBJ2-1; 7 nucleotides agree with TRBD2. The CDR3 consists of 16 residues. The V segment lost 0 bases and the J segment 7 bases; nucleotides outside the gene matches: 10. The germline V gene has CDR1 SGHRS and CDR2 YFSETQ. The CDR3 region is CASSLEVGGPRNEQFF. DNA of the CDR3: TGCGCCAGCAGCTTGGAGGTGGGAGGGCCTCGGAATGAGCAGTTCTTC.

This chain joins TRBV29-1 and TRBJ2-3; 8 positions agree with TRBD1. In germline, CDR1 is SQVTM, CDR2 ANQGSEA. Losses at the gene ends were 7 bases for V and 4 bases for J; bases not matched to a gene: 7. This CDR3 has 13 amino acids. The CDR3 DNA follows: TGCAGCGCCCGGGACAGGCCCGCAGATACGCAGTATTTT. Its protein product is CSARDRPADTQYF.

The gene calls are TRBV6-5 and TRBJ1-2, with TRBD1 as a possible D gene (5 bases). The CDR3 totals 15 residues. Per the germline V gene, CDR1 is MNHEY and CDR2 is SVGAGI. The V end was cut by 4 bases, the J end by 2 bases, with 14 bases between. CDR3 sequence reads: CASSSRRAGNYGYTF. Written as DNA, the CDR3 is TGTGCCAGCAGTTCTCGCCGGGCAGGGAACTATGGCTACACCTTC.

The chain is built from TRBV12-5 and TRBJ2-6; TRBD1 matches at 10 bases. The CDR3 totals 19 residues. Germline V gene lookup returns CDR1 LGHNT and CDR2 FRNRAP. With 4 bases clipped from V and 3 bases from J, the junction kept 12 bases outside the gene matches. The CDR3 DNA reads as TGTGCTAGTGGTTACCGACTCTCGGGACAGGGGTATGGGGCCAACGTCCTGACTTTC. This sequence encodes CASGYRLSGQGYGANVLTF.

The rearrangement uses TRBV5-8 and TRBJ2-2, with 11 bases fitting TRBD2. Germline V lookup: CDR1 SGHTS, CDR2 YDEGEE. The CDR3 covers 14 residues. Losses at the gene ends were 7 bases for V and 5 bases for J; bases not matched to a gene: 4. The CDR3 DNA sequence: TGTGCCAGCCCACTAGCGGGAGTTACCGGGGAGCTGTTTTTT. Protein sequence: CASPLAGVTGELFF.

This chain connects TRBV19 to TRBJ2-1, with no clear D. Trimming removed 3 bases from V and 6 bases from J, with 9 bases in between. The CDR3 spans 13 residues. In germline, CDR1 is LNHDA, CDR2 SQIVND (reference sequence). The CDR3 sequence is CASSIGPSNEQFF. CDR3 DNA: TGTGCCAGTAGTATCGGCCCTAGCAATGAGCAGTTCTTC.

V usage is TRBV29-1 and J usage is TRBJ2-7; TRBD1 matches 8 bases. Germline CDR1 and CDR2: SQVTM and ANQGSEA. The CDR3 is made up of 13 amino acids. The junction had 7 bases not matched to a gene; V was cut back by 6 bases and J by 3 bases. CDR3 sequence (DNA): TGCAGCGTGGCAGGGGGCCTTATCTACGAGCAGTACTTC. It yields the protein CSVAGGLIYEQYF.

The chain links TRBV6-5 to TRBJ2-7, with D hard to call. The germline V gene encodes CDR1 MNHEY and CDR2 SVGAGI. Trimming took 0 bases from V and 0 from J, leaving 9 bases between them. CDR3 size: 15 residues. The CDR3 DNA sequence: TGTGCCAGCAGTTACTCTTTCCCGAGCTCCTACGAGCAGTACTTC. Its translation is CASSYSFPSSYEQYF.

The chain is built from TRBV6-4 and TRBJ1-2; 10 nucleotides match TRBD1. CDR3 length equals 16 residues. The germline V gene encodes CDR1 MRHNA and CDR2 SNTAGT. The J segment lost 0 bases and the V segment lost 4 bases, leaving 5 bases of the junction unmatched. The CDR3 here is CASSATGGRANYGYTF. CDR3 DNA: TGTGCCAGCAGTGCGACAGGGGGCAGAGCTAACTATGGCTACACCTTC.

The V call is TRBV7-2, the J call TRBJ2-1, with D tentatively TRBD1 (6 bases). Germline V gene data show CDR1 as SGHTA and CDR2 as FQGNSA. The germline V and J ends were trimmed by 2 bases and 5 bases, with 10 bases remaining between them. The CDR3 totals 14 residues. In DNA form, the CDR3 reads TGTGCCAGCAGCTTAAGGGGGATCAACAATGAGCAGTTCTTC. Amino acid sequence: CASSLRGINNEQFF.

Here the CDR3 DNA reads TGTGCCAGCAGTGGGACAGGGAGGCTTTATGGCTACACCTTC. It encodes CASSGTGRLYGYTF. J is TRBJ1-2 and V is TRBV27; TRBD1 aligns across 9 bases. V lost 5 bases, J lost 5 bases, and 6 bases stayed unmatched. The germline CDR1 and CDR2 sequences are MNHEY and SMNVEV (reference sequence). This CDR3 has 14 residues.

The chain links TRBV4-2 to TRBJ1-6; D is unclear. V was cut by 2 bases and J by 10 bases, with 15 bases left in between. This CDR3 contains 15 residues. Germline V gene sequence: CDR1 LGHNA, CDR2 YNFKEQ. This CDR3 is CASSQFTAGDSPLHF. Written as DNA, the CDR3 is TGTGCCAGCAGCCAATTTACCGCCGGAGACTCACCCCTCCACTTT.

The chain employs TRBV28 and TRBJ1-6, with D possibly matching TRBD1 (6 bases). CDR1 is MDHEN, CDR2 SYDVKM, per germline. CDR3 length: 21 amino acids. V was shortened by 4 bases and J by 5 bases, with 30 bases between the two germline ends. The CDR3 is CASSSITLDVPGHPNNSPLHF. CDR3 bases: TGTGCCAGCAGTTCAATTACACTAGATGTACCGGGACACCCCAATAATTCACCCCTCCACTTT.

The chain is built from TRBV5-1 and TRBJ2-7, with D possibly matching TRBD2 (6 bases). With 1 base removed from V and 6 bases from J, the gap between germline ends came to 17 bases. The CDR3 is made up of 15 amino acids. Per germline, CDR1 SGHRS and CDR2 YFSETQ. The CDR3 DNA sequence: TGCGCCAGCAGCTTGTCCGGGACTTCAGGATCCGAGCAGTACTTC. The encoded protein is CASSLSGTSGSEQYF.